This paragraph reports one T cell receptor (beta chain). This entry is derived from a study of blood T cell repertoires in COVID-19. About the study: Acute-phase and convalescent COVID-19 samples originated in the United States, Italy and Spain. From T cells, B-cell-depleted T cells, or PBMCs came the material, which was cDNA or gDNA.

Authors' data handling: Scientists estimated how many nucleated cells there were by amplifying reference gene primers. Repertoires were generated with immunoSEQ multiplex PCR, while TCRdb's copy carries only in-frame clones and drops some. The DNA was the basis for D and trimming; V, J and clone size are from that table. This table has more than 250,000 clones, approximately 87% appearing once. The ends were cut back, 0 bases at V and 0 bases at J, with 12 bases in the middle. The CDR3 contains 17 residues. The germline V gene has CDR1 SNHLY and CDR2 FYNNEI. This chain uses TRBV2 with TRBJ1-5; no definite D call. The sequencing sample was made of peripheral blood. The receptor comes from a man aged 60 to 69 who had recovered from COVID-19. The CDR3 here is CASSEALGSYSNQPQHF. The CDR3 nucleotides are TGTGCCAGCAGTGAAGCGCTTGGCAGTTATAGCAATCAGCCCCAGCATTTT.